A single sample is the source of the 31 T cell receptor beta chains below, sequenced in a study of neoadjuvant nivolumab and ipilimumab in lung cancer (TCRdb year 2020). Library prep was done by the immunoSEQ multiplex PCR assay. TCRdb re-hosts the immuneACCESS table, in-frame sequences only. Its copies lack some clones; in the studies checked, an unresolved V gene accounts for under half of them, and the cause for the rest is not known. The sample table records tens of thousands of clones; 89% of these occur just once. The ten largest clones represent approximately 3.4% of the sample. This specimen's time point label, interpreted: pretherapy, before neoadjuvant immune checkpoint inhibitors. The starting material was peripheral blood, obtained before neoadjuvant nivolumab, alone or with ipilimumab. These receptors were taken from an adult with non-small cell lung cancer.

This clone appeared a few times. The V gene is TRBV5-1, the J gene TRBJ1-5, with D tentatively TRBD1 (5 bases). The CDR3 consists of 14 residues. With 0 bases removed from V and 5 bases from J, the gap between germline ends came to 9 bases. Germline values: CDR1 SGHRS, CDR2 YFSETQ. CDR3 DNA sequence: TGCGCCAGCAGCTTGGGACAGCAAGATCAGCCCCAGCATTTT. It yields the protein CASSLGQQDQPQHF.

The chain recombines TRBV19 with TRBJ1-2; D is unresolved. This CDR3 comprises 13 residues. V shed 8 bases and J shed 7 bases, with 17 bases lying between them. Germline CDR1 is LNHDA and CDR2 is SQIVND (reference sequence). This CDR3 is CASRPGLLTGYTF. The CDR3 DNA follows: TGTGCCAGTCGACCTGGCCTTCTCACTGGCTACACCTTC.

The chain has TRBV4-2 and TRBJ2-3; 11 bases fit TRBD2. The J segment lost 1 base and the V segment lost 4 bases, leaving 1 base of the junction unmatched. The CDR3 is 15 amino acids. Germline CDR1 reads LGHNA; CDR2 reads YNFKEQ. The CDR3 is CASSLTSGGTDTQYF. CDR3 DNA sequence: TGTGCCAGCAGCCTGACTAGCGGGGGCACAGATACGCAGTATTTT.

The V and J genes are TRBV10-1 and TRBJ2-1; a possible D gene is TRBD1 (6 bases). V was pared by 3 bases and J by 7 bases, with 10 bases between. The germline V gene has CDR1 WNHNN and CDR2 SYGVQD (reference sequence). The CDR3 spans 13 residues. The CDR3 DNA is TGCGCCAGCAGTGAAACAGGGAGAAATGAGCAGTTCTTC. This encodes CASSETGRNEQFF.

The chain carries TRBV30 and TRBJ1-2; unclear D gene. V shed 1 base and J shed 8 bases, with 11 bases lying between them. The CDR3 has 12 amino acids. Germline V lookup: CDR1 GTSNPN, CDR2 SVGIG (reference sequence). The CDR3 DNA reads as TGTGCCTGGAGTGCCCAGACGGGGGGCTACACCTTC. Encoded protein: CAWSAQTGGYTF. The variable domain in full, completed from reference TRBV30 and TRBJ1-2, reads SQTIHQWPATLVQPVGSPLSLECTVEGTSNPNLYWYRQAAGRGLQLLFYSVGIGQISSEVPQNLSASRPQDRQFILSSKKLLLSDSGFYLCAWSAQTGGYTFGSGTRLTVV.

The chain links TRBV7-9 to TRBJ1-2; TRBD1 matches 11 bases. Trimming took 5 bases from V and 7 from J; bases not matched to a gene: 6. Germline CDR1 SEHNR, CDR2 FQNEAQ (reference sequence). The CDR3 is 14 amino acids. CDR3 nucleotide sequence: TGTGCCAGCAGCCGAGGACAGGGGGCGAGTGGCTACACCTTC. Its translation is CASSRGQGASGYTF.

V usage is TRBV7-2 and J usage is TRBJ2-7; D is perhaps TRBD1 or TRBD2 (5 bases each). With 1 base removed from V and 3 bases from J, the gap between germline ends came to 16 bases. Germline-derived CDR1 and CDR2 are SGHTA and FQGNSA. The CDR3 covers 16 residues. CDR3 nucleotides: TGTGCCAGCAGCTTAGGCACCGGGACGGTAAGCTACGAGCAGTACTTC. Its protein product is CASSLGTGTVSYEQYF.

J is TRBJ2-2 and V is TRBV4-1, with unresolved D. Between the trimmed V and J ends, which lost 2 bases and 4 bases, there was a span of 5 bases. Germline loops: CDR1 MGHRA, CDR2 YSYEKL. This CDR3 is 13 amino acids long. The CDR3 bases are TGCGCCAGCAGCCAAAGCTCCACCGGGGAGCTGTTTTTT. Translation gives CASSQSSTGELFF.

The chain uses TRBV6-5 and TRBJ2-5, with 10 bases matching TRBD1. Germline values: CDR1 MNHEY, CDR2 SVGAGI. V lost 2 bases and J lost 5; bases outside the gene matches: 8. The CDR3 has 16 residues. CDR3 nucleotides: TGTGCCAGCAGTTACGTAGGGGGGGGACAGGGGGAGACCCAGTACTTC. Translation gives CASSYVGGGQGETQYF.

V and J are TRBV29-1 and TRBJ1-4; 9 nucleotides match TRBD1. CDR3 length: 13 amino acids. The V and J ends lost 6 bases and 5 bases, in that order; junction bases with no gene match: 4. The germline V gene has CDR1 SQVTM and CDR2 ANQGSEA. The CDR3 spells CSVLGTGNEKLFF. CDR3 sequence (DNA): TGCAGCGTCCTCGGGACAGGGAATGAAAAACTGTTTTTT.

V and J are TRBV27 and TRBJ2-5; 8 nucleotides align to TRBD1. V shed 4 bases, J shed 2 bases, and the junction held 3 bases outside the gene matches. The CDR3 spans 14 residues. Looked up from germline, CDR1 is MNHEY and CDR2 is SMNVEV (reference sequence). The CDR3 sequence is CASSSNRGQETQYF. CDR3 DNA: TGTGCCAGCAGTTCAAACAGGGGGCAAGAGACCCAGTACTTC.

The chain is built from TRBV4-2 and TRBJ2-4, with 9 nucleotides matching TRBD2. Germline V gene data show CDR1 as LGHNA and CDR2 as YNFKEQ. The CDR3 has 18 amino acids. The junction had 6 bases not matched to a gene; V was cut back by 0 bases and J by 0 bases. In nucleotides, the CDR3 is TGTGCCAGCAGCCAAGATCCTCTAGCGGGACTAGCCAAAAACATTCAGTACTTC. Its protein is CASSQDPLAGLAKNIQYF.

V and J are TRBV7-9 and TRBJ1-2, with D maybe TRBD1 (6 bases). In germline, CDR1 is SEHNR, CDR2 FQNEAQ (reference sequence). V lost 1 base to trimming and J lost 9 bases, with 12 bases between them. There are 13 residues in the CDR3. The CDR3 DNA follows: TGTGCCAGCAGCTTAGACAGGGTCGGTCGCTACACCTTC. Its translation is CASSLDRVGRYTF.

The genes are TRBV10-1 and TRBJ2-2; D is unclear. Trimming took off 4 bases at V and 2 bases at J, with 8 bases between the two ends. The length of the CDR3 is 14 residues. The germline CDR1 and CDR2 sequences are WNHNN and SYGVQD (reference sequence). The CDR3 DNA reads as TGCGCCAGCAGTGTCGGAATTAACACCGGGGAGCTGTTTTTT. Translating it yields CASSVGINTGELFF.

V gene TRBV5-1 combines with J gene TRBJ2-5; the D is unclear. Per germline, CDR1 SGHRS and CDR2 YFSETQ. V shed 1 base and J shed 4 bases, with 11 bases lying between them. The CDR3 length is 14 residues. In nucleotides, the CDR3 is TGCGCCAGCAGCTTGCCCTCCCGAGGAGAGACCCAGTACTTC. It yields the protein CASSLPSRGETQYF.

The chain employs TRBV5-1 and TRBJ1-5; 7 nucleotides match TRBD1. Germline lookup yields CDR1 SGHRS and CDR2 YFSETQ. The V segment lost 3 bases and the J segment 4 bases; nucleotides outside the gene matches: 10. This CDR3 has 16 amino acids. The DNA of the CDR3 is TGCGCCAGCAGCTCAGGACAGGTGGGGGAAAATCAGCCCCAGCATTTT. Its protein product is CASSSGQVGENQPQHF.

This sequence joins TRBV29-1 and TRBJ2-5; 8 bases map to TRBD1. The CDR3 spans 13 residues. J gave up 6 bases and V 4 bases, and 7 bases lay outside the gene matches. The germline V gene encodes CDR1 SQVTM and CDR2 ANQGSEA. The CDR3 loop is CSVAGGRRQTQYF. CDR3 coding DNA: TGCAGCGTTGCAGGGGGCCGCCGACAGACCCAGTACTTC.

The chain employs TRBV10-3 and TRBJ2-7, with D tentatively TRBD1 (5 bases). The CDR3 is made up of 13 amino acids. The germline V gene encodes CDR1 ENHRY and CDR2 SYGVKD. V shed 4 bases and J shed 3 bases, with 10 bases lying between them. In DNA form, the CDR3 reads TGTGCCATCAGTGCACAGGCGAGCTACGAGCAGTACTTC. This encodes CAISAQASYEQYF.

This CDR3 reads CASSAYGEEQFF. The CDR3 bases are TGTGCCAGCAGCGCCTATGGGGAGGAGCAGTTCTTC. The chain carries TRBV6-5 and TRBJ2-1; perhaps TRBD2 as D (5 bases). The length of the CDR3 is 12 residues. Germline CDR1 MNHEY, CDR2 SVGAGI. Deletions cut 6 bases from V and 10 bases from J, with 13 bases between.

This chain links TRBV6-5 with TRBJ2-7, with 14 bases fitting TRBD2. CDR3 length equals 14 residues. Germline CDR1 and CDR2: MNHEY and SVGAGI. The V and J ends lost 6 bases and 5 bases, in that order; junction bases with no gene match: 3. The CDR3, as DNA: TGTGCCAGCAGAAGGGGACTAGCGGGAGACGAGCAGTACTTC. Translated: CASRRGLAGDEQYF.

The V and J genes are TRBV28 and TRBJ1-5, with D maybe TRBD1 (6 bases). The ends were cut back, 6 bases at V and 0 bases at J, with 15 bases in the middle. The germline gives CDR1 MDHEN, CDR2 SYDVKM. The CDR3 is 16 amino acids. The CDR3 bases are TGTGCCAGCAGCTTAGAGACAGGATATAGCAATCAGCCCCAGCATTTT. It is translated as CASSLETGYSNQPQHF.

This clone appeared a single time. The chain recombines TRBV7-9 with TRBJ1-4; TRBD1 is a possible D gene (5 bases). This CDR3 has 14 residues. V dropped 5 bases and J dropped 8 bases, with 15 bases sitting between them. Looked up from germline, CDR1 is SEHNR and CDR2 is FQNEAQ (reference sequence). The CDR3 sequence: CASSNTGGWEKLFF. In nucleotides, the CDR3 is TGTGCCAGCAGCAACACGGGGGGGTGGGAAAAACTGTTTTTT.

The gene calls are TRBV4-1 and TRBJ1-1; no definite D call. Germline V lookup: CDR1 MGHRA, CDR2 YSYEKL. CDR3 length: 15 amino acids. Trimming removed 1 base at V and 0 bases at J, with 9 bases between. CDR3 DNA: TGCGCCAGCAGCCAAGGACACCATCTGAACACTGAAGCTTTCTTT. As protein: CASSQGHHLNTEAFF.

The chain recombines TRBV7-2 with TRBJ1-2; TRBD1 matches at 7 bases. Per the germline V gene, CDR1 is SGHTA and CDR2 is FQGNSA. Germline trimming cut 3 bases from V and 1 base from J; bases unmatched to any gene: 5. The CDR3 extends over 15 amino acids. The CDR3 loop reads CASSFGTVSNYGYTF. CDR3 sequence (DNA): TGTGCCAGCAGCTTCGGGACAGTCAGTAACTATGGCTACACCTTC.

This chain joins TRBV6-5 and TRBJ2-1; D is possibly TRBD1 (5 bases). In germline, CDR1 is MNHEY, CDR2 SVGAGI. The CDR3 totals 13 residues. Trimming removed 2 bases from V and 4 bases from J, with 6 bases in between. The CDR3: CASSYNRYNEQFF. Here the CDR3 DNA reads TGTGCCAGCAGTTACAACAGGTACAATGAGCAGTTCTTC.

This rearrangement joins TRBV28 to TRBJ2-7; possibly TRBD1 for D (6 bases). Germline loops: CDR1 MDHEN, CDR2 SYDVKM. The CDR3 extends over 12 amino acids. Trimming removed 11 bases from V and 9 bases from J, with 20 bases in between. The DNA for the CDR3 is TGTGCCTCCCAGAAAGGGGGAGCTGGGCAGTACTTC. Amino acids: CASQKGGAGQYF.

This chain links TRBV5-1 with TRBJ2-1; a possible D gene is TRBD2 (5 bases). The CDR3 is 15 amino acids. Germline CDR1 and CDR2: SGHRS and YFSETQ. V shed 5 bases and J shed 0 bases, with 12 bases lying between them. This CDR3 reads CASRPAGSSYNEQFF. CDR3 sequence (DNA): TGCGCCAGCAGGCCGGCGGGTAGCTCCTACAATGAGCAGTTCTTC.

The V call is TRBV7-9, the J call TRBJ2-7; either TRBD1 or TRBD2 may supply D (5 bases each). The CDR3 spans 14 residues. Germline assignment: CDR1 SEHNR and CDR2 FQNEAQ (reference sequence). V was trimmed by 3 bases and J by 2 bases, leaving 11 bases between them. The CDR3 DNA reads as TGTGCCAGCAGCTTCCGGGGCCCAACCTACGAGCAGTACTTC. Protein product: CASSFRGPTYEQYF.

V usage is TRBV19 and J usage is TRBJ2-1, with 9 bases lining up with TRBD2. After removal of 4 bases from V and 9 bases from J, the junction contained 7 bases not matched to a gene. The length of the CDR3 is 14 residues. CDR1 is LNHDA and CDR2 is SQIVND in the germline V gene (reference sequence). In DNA, the CDR3 is TGTGCCAGTAGTAGCGGGAGGGCCCATGGTGAGCAGTTCTTC. Translation gives CASSSGRAHGEQFF.

This clone was found a few times. The rearrangement links TRBV4-3 to TRBJ2-5; no definite D call. The CDR3 contains 13 residues. Trimming left V 3 bases short and J 5 bases short, with 10 bases between. The V gene's germline CDR1 is LGHNA and CDR2 YSLEER. This CDR3 is CASSQATDETQYF. DNA for the CDR3: TGCGCCAGCAGCCAGGCTACAGATGAGACCCAGTACTTC.

This clone has a single count. V is TRBV19 and J is TRBJ2-5, with 12 bases fitting TRBD1. The germline V gene has CDR1 LNHDA and CDR2 SQIVND (reference sequence). Trimming took 6 bases from V and 6 from J; bases not matched to a gene: 8. There are 15 residues in the CDR3. This CDR3 reads CASRTGTGGEKTQYF. CDR3 bases: TGTGCCAGTAGAACCGGGACAGGGGGCGAGAAGACCCAGTACTTC.